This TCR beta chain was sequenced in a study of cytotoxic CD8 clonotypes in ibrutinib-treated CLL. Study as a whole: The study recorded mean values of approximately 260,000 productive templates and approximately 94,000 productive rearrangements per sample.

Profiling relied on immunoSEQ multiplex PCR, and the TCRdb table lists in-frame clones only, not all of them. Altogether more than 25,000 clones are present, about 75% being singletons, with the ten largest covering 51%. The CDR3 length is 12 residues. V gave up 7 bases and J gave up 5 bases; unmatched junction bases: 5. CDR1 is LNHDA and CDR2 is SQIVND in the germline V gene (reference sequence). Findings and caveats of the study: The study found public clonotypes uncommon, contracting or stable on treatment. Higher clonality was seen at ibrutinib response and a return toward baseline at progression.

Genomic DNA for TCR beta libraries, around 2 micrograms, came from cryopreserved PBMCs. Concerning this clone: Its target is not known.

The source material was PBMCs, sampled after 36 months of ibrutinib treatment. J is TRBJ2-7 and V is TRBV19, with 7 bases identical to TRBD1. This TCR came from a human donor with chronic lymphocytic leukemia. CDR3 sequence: CASKGALDEQYF. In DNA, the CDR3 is TGTGCCAGTAAGGGGGCTCTGGACGAGCAGTACTTC.